The clone carrying this T cell receptor beta chain was recorded a few times. Its antigen is unknown. The data belong to a study of identical twins. The study's findings and limits: The presence of invariant MAIT and iNKT cells could partly confound analyses of zero-insertion sequences.

In TCRdb, the 5' RACE reads were re-called with MiXCR into one record per CDR3 protein. The sample lists roughly 770,000 distinct CDR3 sequences, 15% to 20% occurring once. These same data were also listed under a study on T cells expressing NK-cell markers. Per that study: In sorted CD3+CD56+NKG2C+, CD3+CD56+NKG2C- and CD3+CD56-NKG2C+ T cells, TCR beta repertoires were obtained. Seven of the eight sequenced donors were classified as HCMV-seropositive, and one was classified as seronegative.

The sample was PBMCs. The TCR was taken from a woman between 18 and 29 years old in good health.

Here the CDR3 reads CSARDLFYEQYF. The CDR3 DNA follows: TGCAGTGCCCGGGACTTGTTCTACGAGCAGTACTTC. This chain connects TRBV20-1 to TRBJ2-7; TRBD2 might be the D (6 bases). With 6 bases removed from V and 3 bases from J, the gap between germline ends came to 12 bases. The CDR3 runs to 12 residues. CDR1 and CDR2 (germline): DFQATT, SNEGSKA (reference sequence).